Listed below are T cell receptor beta chains from one sample, sequenced in a study of blood T cell repertoires in COVID-19. Assay: immunoSEQ multiplex PCR; the TCRdb copy retains only in-frame clones and omits some. The sample yields approximately 670,000 clones, 80% to 90% seen once. The specimen sequenced was peripheral blood. The receptors were gathered from a woman aged 18-29 years with acute or convalescent COVID-19. Each CDR3 is given with its conserved first and last residue. The D gene is left open where the match is weak. Expanded clones are given a class, and other clones once, few, many or no size at all.

J gene: TRBJ1-6; clone size: -; V gene: TRBV7-8; D gene: TRBD1; CDR3 protein: CASSPAASGGSYNSPLHF; CDR3 DNA: TGTGCCAGCAGCCCCGCTGCCTCAGGGGGCTCCTATAATTCACCCCTCCACTTT
J gene: TRBJ1-3; clone size: -; V gene: TRBV28; D gene: TRBD1; CDR3 protein: CASRPSPTGGFGNTIYF; CDR3 DNA: TGTGCCAGCAGGCCCTCCCCCACAGGGGGCTTTGGAAACACCATATATTTT
J gene: TRBJ1-6; clone size: -; V gene: TRBV3-1/TRBV3-2; D gene: -; CDR3 protein: CASSQRNSPLHF; CDR3 DNA: TGTGCCAGCAGCCAGAGGAATTCACCCCTCCACTTT
J gene: TRBJ1-1; clone size: -; V gene: TRBV19; D gene: -; CDR3 protein: CASTIRTQGGTEAFF; CDR3 DNA: TGTGCCAGTACCATACGTACGCAGGGTGGTACTGAAGCTTTCTTT
J gene: TRBJ1-5; clone size: few; V gene: TRBV6-1; D gene: -; CDR3 protein: CASSETGEGGQPQHF; CDR3 DNA: TGTGCCAGCAGTGAAACTGGGGAAGGAGGTCAGCCCCAGCATTTT
J gene: TRBJ1-5; clone size: few; V gene: TRBV23-1; D gene: -; CDR3 protein: CASSQTDTGNQPQHF; CDR3 DNA: TGCGCCAGCAGTCAGACGGACACAGGAAATCAGCCCCAGCATTTT
J gene: TRBJ1-6; clone size: -; V gene: TRBV5-1; D gene: -; CDR3 protein: CASSLEGGGYHNSPLHF; CDR3 DNA: TGCGCCAGCAGCTTGGAGGGTGGGGGGTACCACAATTCACCCCTCCACTTT
J gene: TRBJ1-5; clone size: -; V gene: TRBV7-2; D gene: -; CDR3 protein: CASSLVNQPQHF; CDR3 DNA: TGTGCCAGCAGCTTAGTAAATCAGCCCCAGCATTTT
J gene: TRBJ1-1; clone size: -; V gene: TRBV5-1; D gene: TRBD1; CDR3 protein: CASTRDRNTEAFF; CDR3 DNA: TGCGCCAGCACTCGGGACAGGAACACTGAAGCTTTCTTT
J gene: TRBJ1-5; clone size: -; V gene: TRBV14; D gene: TRBD1; CDR3 protein: CASSQGDSLNQPQHF; CDR3 DNA: TGTGCCAGCAGCCAAGGGGACAGCCTCAATCAGCCCCAGCATTTT
J gene: TRBJ1-4; clone size: -; V gene: TRBV7-9; D gene: -; CDR3 protein: CASSSRAPNEKLFF; CDR3 DNA: TGTGCCAGCAGCTCCAGGGCTCCTAATGAAAAACTGTTTTTT
J gene: TRBJ2-2; clone size: -; V gene: TRBV24-1; D gene: TRBD1; CDR3 protein: CATSDPRDSSTGELFF; CDR3 DNA: TGTGCCACCAGTGATCCAAGGGACAGTTCCACCGGGGAGCTGTTTTTT
J gene: TRBJ1-2; clone size: -; V gene: TRBV7-8; D gene: TRBD1; CDR3 protein: CASSDETGTELYGYTF; CDR3 DNA: TGTGCCAGCAGCGACGAGACCGGGACAGAACTCTATGGCTACACCTTC
J gene: TRBJ1-2; clone size: -; V gene: TRBV5-1; D gene: TRBD1; CDR3 protein: CASSLQGDPANYGYTF; CDR3 DNA: TGCGCCAGCAGCCTACAGGGGGACCCCGCTAACTATGGCTACACCTTC
J gene: TRBJ2-5; clone size: -; V gene: TRBV13; D gene: TRBD1; CDR3 protein: CASSSWTGGEETQYF; CDR3 DNA: TGTGCCAGCAGCTCATGGACAGGGGGCGAAGAGACCCAGTACTTC
J gene: TRBJ2-4; clone size: -; V gene: TRBV5-1; D gene: -; CDR3 protein: CASSPNSDIQYF; CDR3 DNA: TGCGCCAGCAGCCCTAACAGTGACATTCAGTACTTC
J gene: TRBJ1-5; clone size: once; V gene: TRBV5-1; D gene: -; CDR3 protein: CASSLDGQSNQPQHF; CDR3 DNA: TGCGCCAGCAGCTTGGACGGACAGAGCAATCAGCCCCAGCATTTT
J gene: TRBJ1-3; clone size: -; V gene: TRBV9; D gene: -; CDR3 protein: CASSPGTAGNTIYF; CDR3 DNA: TGTGCCAGCAGCCCCGGGACTGCCGGAAACACCATATATTTT
J gene: TRBJ2-1; clone size: -; V gene: TRBV27; D gene: -; CDR3 protein: CASRISVSSYNEQFF; CDR3 DNA: TGTGCCAGCAGAATCAGCGTTAGCTCCTACAATGAGCAGTTCTTC
J gene: TRBJ1-4; clone size: -; V gene: TRBV28; D gene: TRBD1; CDR3 protein: CASSSPGQGAEKLFF; CDR3 DNA: TGTGCCAGCAGTTCGCCGGGACAGGGGGCCGAAAAACTGTTTTTT
J gene: TRBJ2-2; clone size: -; V gene: TRBV2; D gene: -; CDR3 protein: CASRPPSAGGELFF; CDR3 DNA: TGTGCCAGCAGACCACCTAGCGCAGGCGGGGAGCTGTTTTTT
J gene: TRBJ2-7; clone size: -; V gene: TRBV21-1; D gene: -; CDR3 protein: CASSVNPGQPSYEQYF; CDR3 DNA: TGTGCCAGCAGCGTAAACCCGGGACAGCCATCCTACGAGCAGTACTTC
J gene: TRBJ1-2; clone size: -; V gene: TRBV6-5; D gene: TRBD1; CDR3 protein: CASSYSRTGANYGYTF; CDR3 DNA: TGTGCCAGCAGTTACTCGCGAACAGGGGCAAACTATGGCTACACCTTC
J gene: TRBJ1-5; clone size: -; V gene: TRBV6-1; D gene: TRBD1; CDR3 protein: CASSEIRDRALVQPQHF; CDR3 DNA: TGTGCCAGCAGTGAAATACGGGACAGGGCCCTGGTTCAGCCCCAGCATTTT